The rows below give T cell receptor beta chains drawn from one sample of a study of beta chain features in type 1 diabetes. TCRdb's table, derived via immunoSEQ multiplex PCR, lists solely in-frame clones and lacks some. Here the sample spans about 160,000 clones, approximately 9% being singletons. The sample consisted of central memory CD4+ T cells from blood. The origin of the receptors is a woman aged 18-29 years in good health. CDR3s include the opening cysteine and the closing phenylalanine or tryptophan.

>TRBJ1-1|TRBV7-2
CASSLVGTGTSAFF
>TRBJ1-1|TRBV9
CASSAGEWNTEAFF
>TRBJ2-7|TRBV6-1
CASRGFPGSYEQYF
>TRBJ1-2|TRBV7-9
CASILSDRLYGYTF
>TRBJ2-2|TRBV7-6
CASSTGQGHGELFF
>TRBJ1-1|TRBV7-3
CASSLERGSEAFF
>TRBJ1-1|TRBV28
CASSSHGGGTEAFF
>TRBJ2-1|TRBV9
CASSVVGIEQFF
>TRBJ2-1|TRBV5-1
CASSQSPERNYNEQFF
>TRBJ1-2|TRBV7-2
CASSLYPGTAYGYTF
>TRBJ1-4|TRBV2
CASILRRGAISEKLFF
>TRBJ1-1|TRBV4-2
CASSHAGTGKAEAFF
>TRBJ2-1|TRBV5-1
CASSLQTSSYNEQFF
>TRBJ2-3|TRBV4-1
CASSQDPNTDTQYF
>TRBJ2-1|TRBV10-3
CAISGDRGPNEQFF
>TRBJ2-7|TRBV5-1
CASSSQGSEQYF
>TRBJ2-7|TRBV11-2
CASSPGGYEQYF
>TRBJ2-3|TRBV5-4
CASSPGQSPGSDTQYF
>TRBJ1-4|TRBV9
CASSVAAGALGEKLFF
>TRBJ1-6|TRBV5-1
CASSTGDRDNSPLHF
>TRBJ1-2|TRBV20-1
CSSSSGYGYTF
>TRBJ2-3|TRBV7-3
CASSTGDSTDTQYF
>TRBJ2-7|TRBV5-1
CASSLGGTGAYEQYF
>TRBJ1-1|TRBV7-2
CASTETGVNTEAFF
>TRBJ2-1|TRBV4-1
CASSQERRGEQFF
>TRBJ1-2|TRBV30
CAWSNGVVGVRGYTF
>TRBJ1-5|TRBV5-1
CASSLDGQPNQPQHF
>TRBJ2-1|TRBV25-1
CASSVNWRGNEQFF